The TCR beta chain under discussion was sequenced for a study of T cell repertoires in cytomegalovirus infection (dated by TCRdb to the late 2010s). For the study in its entirety: The peptide stimulations were aimed at well-studied HLA-B-restricted epitopes as well as recently identified HLA-C-restricted CMV epitopes, whose presentation resists viral immunomodulation. Donor HLA type was relevant to the analysis, because carriage of CMV infection together with the matching HLA type was indicated by public TCR beta signatures.

On the study overall, not on this receptor specifically: Cumulative frequency of public TCR beta family members discriminated carriers of CMV infection plus the relevant HLA type in this cohort and an independent 352-donor cohort. The ex vivo response was dominated by HLA-C-restricted CMV-specific TCR beta clonotypes, and the single most frequent clonotype in two of eight donors was supplied by these HLA-C-restricted clonotypes.

On this clonotype itself: Its antigen remains unidentified. Base-call qualities are not available, and no considerably larger clone is one nucleotide away.

Sequencing used an Illumina HiSeq 1500. TCRdb reworked the public reads: Q25 trimming with fastp, MiXCR clone assembly, productive beta chains retained. Here each entry gathers all rows of one CDR3 protein and keeps the most common genes and DNA. Here the sample has hundreds of thousands of distinct CDR3 sequences; around a third occur a single time. Roughly 20% of the sample is taken by the ten largest. Counted from cysteine to phenylalanine, this CDR3 has 15 amino acids. Only the CDR3 part of the read is kept: 45 bases, read in frame from the first base. Trimming removed 3 bases from V and 2 bases from J, leaving 12 bases between the germline ends. Via the germline V gene (reference sequence), CDR1 is MNHEY and CDR2 SMNVEV. The meaning of the sample's treatment or condition label: in vitro stimulation with specific CMV peptide epitopes to enrich CMV-specific T cells.

This sequence was found in a human donor in good health (CMV status not recorded). Some clones in this sample may be carry-over from other donors' samples. The sequenced sample was cultured PBMCs, obtained from culture after CMV antigen stimulation. Recombination connected TRBV27 to TRBJ2-3; the D gene is not confidently resolved. The DNA sequence reads TGTGCCAGCAGTTTTTGGTCTGGGTTCACAGATACGCAGTATTTT. It translates as CASSFWSGFTDTQYF.